This is a list of T cell receptor beta chains from one sample in a study of Graves' ophthalmopathy and Graves' hyperthyroidism. In TCRdb, the multiplex PCR reads were re-called with MiXCR into one record per CDR3 protein. The table lists over a million distinct CDR3 sequences, about two fifths of them singletons. Specimen: peripheral blood or thyroid tissue (not recorded which). The source of these receptors is an adult man with Graves' hyperthyroidism. CDR3s include the opening cysteine and the closing phenylalanine or tryptophan. D genes are given only for firm matches. The listing skips clone size in some rows; elsewhere it reads once, few, many or a size class.

j_call: TRBJ1-1; cdr3_length: 15; d_call: TRBD1; v_call: TRBV6-6; clone_size: many; cdr3_nt: TGTGCCAGCAGGAGGCCCGGGACAGCGAACACTGAAGCTTTCTTT; cdr3_aa: CASRRPGTANTEAFF
j_call: TRBJ2-7; cdr3_length: 16; d_call: NA; v_call: TRBV7-9; clone_size: NA; cdr3_nt: TGTGCCAGCAGCTTAGCGGCGAGGGGGGGAGGATACGAGCAGTACTTC; cdr3_aa: CASSLAARGGGYEQYF
j_call: TRBJ1-1; cdr3_length: 13; d_call: NA; v_call: TRBV19; clone_size: many; cdr3_nt: TGTGCCAGTAGTATTTTTGGGAACACTGAAGCTTTCTTT; cdr3_aa: CASSIFGNTEAFF
j_call: TRBJ2-7; cdr3_length: 12; d_call: TRBD1; v_call: TRBV29-1; clone_size: many; cdr3_nt: TGCAGCTCCGGGACAGGGAACTCCGAGCAGTACTTC; cdr3_aa: CSSGTGNSEQYF
j_call: TRBJ2-7; cdr3_length: 17; d_call: NA; v_call: TRBV20-1; clone_size: few; cdr3_nt: TGCAGTGCTAGAGGACGATTCAGTGGGGGGACATCGTACGAGCAGTACTTC; cdr3_aa: CSARGRFSGGTSYEQYF
j_call: TRBJ2-3; cdr3_length: 19; d_call: TRBD2; v_call: TRBV7-9; clone_size: NA; cdr3_nt: TGTGCCAGCAGCGCCGTGGGGACTAGCGGGAGGGCCGGAAAAGATACGCAGTATTTT; cdr3_aa: CASSAVGTSGRAGKDTQYF
j_call: TRBJ2-2; cdr3_length: 13; d_call: NA; v_call: TRBV11-2; clone_size: many; cdr3_nt: TGTGCCAGCAGCTTCGGGCGGACCGGGGAGCTGTTTTTT; cdr3_aa: CASSFGRTGELFF
j_call: TRBJ1-5; cdr3_length: 15; d_call: NA; v_call: TRBV5-1; clone_size: once; cdr3_nt: TGCGCCAGCAGCGGAGGGGCAGGGTTAAATCAGCCCCAGCATTTT; cdr3_aa: CASSGGAGLNQPQHF
j_call: TRBJ1-2; cdr3_length: 14; d_call: TRBD1; v_call: TRBV10-2; clone_size: NA; cdr3_nt: TGCGCCACCAGTGACCATACAGGGGGCGATGACTACACCTTC; cdr3_aa: CATSDHTGGDDYTF
j_call: TRBJ1-1; cdr3_length: 10; d_call: TRBD1; v_call: TRBV29-1; clone_size: NA; cdr3_nt: TGCAGCGCAGGACAGGGTGAAGCTTTCTTT; cdr3_aa: CSAGQGEAFF
j_call: TRBJ1-6; cdr3_length: 13; d_call: NA; v_call: TRBV20-1; clone_size: NA; cdr3_nt: TGCAGTGCTAGGACGGCGCTAGGGTCACCCCTCCACTTT; cdr3_aa: CSARTALGSPLHF
j_call: TRBJ2-7; cdr3_length: 14; d_call: NA; v_call: TRBV30; clone_size: few; cdr3_nt: TGTGCCTGGAGTCAACAGGTTTCCCCCTACGAGCAGTACTTC; cdr3_aa: CAWSQQVSPYEQYF
j_call: TRBJ2-7; cdr3_length: 12; d_call: NA; v_call: TRBV29-1; clone_size: many; cdr3_nt: TGCAGCGTGCTTACCGACGGCTACGAGCAGTACTTC; cdr3_aa: CSVLTDGYEQYF
j_call: TRBJ2-5; cdr3_length: 12; d_call: NA; v_call: TRBV20-1; clone_size: many; cdr3_nt: TGCAGTGCCGCGCCGGGGCAAGAGACCCAGTACTTC; cdr3_aa: CSAAPGQETQYF
j_call: TRBJ2-5; cdr3_length: 13; d_call: NA; v_call: TRBV9; clone_size: many; cdr3_nt: TGTGCCAGCAGTACCCCAGGGAGGGAGACCCAGTACTTC; cdr3_aa: CASSTPGRETQYF
j_call: TRBJ1-3; cdr3_length: 17; d_call: TRBD1; v_call: TRBV7-2; clone_size: NA; cdr3_nt: TGTGCCAGCAGCGGTGGACAGGGACCCCCGGGCGTAGGCACCGTATATTTT; cdr3_aa: CASSGGQGPPGVGTVYF
j_call: TRBJ1-1; cdr3_length: 16; d_call: TRBD1; v_call: TRBV20-1; clone_size: few; cdr3_nt: TGCAGTGCCCTAAAGGGTGTAGGACAGGGGGCAAAAGAAGCTTTCTTT; cdr3_aa: CSALKGVGQGAKEAFF
j_call: TRBJ2-5; cdr3_length: 14; d_call: TRBD2; v_call: TRBV7-9; clone_size: many; cdr3_nt: TGTGCCAGCAGCTTGACTAGCGGGGAGGAGACCCAGTACTTC; cdr3_aa: CASSLTSGEETQYF
j_call: TRBJ2-6; cdr3_length: 19; d_call: NA; v_call: TRBV20-1; clone_size: NA; cdr3_nt: TGCAGTGCAATAGAGATGCGGTTAAGAGGGGCTCGGGGGTCCAACGTCCTGACTTTC; cdr3_aa: CSAIEMRLRGARGSNVLTF
j_call: TRBJ1-6; cdr3_length: 15; d_call: TRBD1; v_call: TRBV7-9; clone_size: many; cdr3_nt: TGTGCCAGCAGCTACTGGGACAGGGACAATTCACCCCTCCACTTT; cdr3_aa: CASSYWDRDNSPLHF
j_call: TRBJ1-5; cdr3_length: 14; d_call: NA; v_call: TRBV24-1; clone_size: NA; cdr3_nt: TGTGCCAGCAATGGCAGGGTCCCCAATCAGCCCCAGCATTTT; cdr3_aa: CASNGRVPNQPQHF
j_call: TRBJ1-3; cdr3_length: 12; d_call: NA; v_call: TRBV29-1; clone_size: NA; cdr3_nt: TGCAGCGTTGGACTAGCGGCGAACACCATATATTTT; cdr3_aa: CSVGLAANTIYF
j_call: TRBJ2-7; cdr3_length: 13; d_call: NA; v_call: TRBV6-1; clone_size: few; cdr3_nt: TGTGCCAGCAGTGACGCCAGATTCTACGAGCAGTACTTC; cdr3_aa: CASSDARFYEQYF
j_call: TRBJ1-5; cdr3_length: 15; d_call: NA; v_call: TRBV12-3/TRBV12-4; clone_size: many; cdr3_nt: TGTGCCAGCAATTTAGACGGTTTTAGCAATCAGCCCCAGCATTTT; cdr3_aa: CASNLDGFSNQPQHF
j_call: TRBJ1-6; cdr3_length: 16; d_call: NA; v_call: TRBV7-2; clone_size: many; cdr3_nt: TGTGCCAGCAGCCGACGGACTGGGATAGCAAATTCACCCCTCCACTTT; cdr3_aa: CASSRRTGIANSPLHF
j_call: TRBJ1-5; cdr3_length: 15; d_call: TRBD1; v_call: TRBV7-9; clone_size: NA; cdr3_nt: TGTGCCAGCAGGTCCGGGACAGACTCCAATCAGCCCCAGCATTTT; cdr3_aa: CASRSGTDSNQPQHF